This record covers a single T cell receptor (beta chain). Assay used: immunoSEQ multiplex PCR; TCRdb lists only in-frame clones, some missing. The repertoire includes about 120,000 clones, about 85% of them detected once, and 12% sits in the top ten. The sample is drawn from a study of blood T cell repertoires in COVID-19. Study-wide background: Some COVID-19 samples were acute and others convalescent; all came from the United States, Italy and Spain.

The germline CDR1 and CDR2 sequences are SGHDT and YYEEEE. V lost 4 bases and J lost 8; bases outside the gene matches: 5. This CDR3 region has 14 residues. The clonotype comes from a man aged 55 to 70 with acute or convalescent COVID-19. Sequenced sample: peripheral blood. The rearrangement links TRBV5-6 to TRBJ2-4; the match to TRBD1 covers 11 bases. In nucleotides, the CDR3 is TGTGCCAGCAGCCCTGGACAGGGGGCGGACATTCAGTACTTC. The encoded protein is CASSPGQGADIQYF.